This TCR beta chain was recovered during a study of T cells in localized non-small cell lung cancer. Study-level findings and limits: With higher T cell density in blood came longer overall survival. When the top 100 tumor clones were examined, a median about 60 of them also appeared in the adjacent lung, which was paired and uninvolved. Clonality of T cells reached its maximum in uninvolved adjacent lung, surpassing tumor.

The CDR3 runs to 10 residues. Trimming took 5 bases from V and 7 from J, leaving 4 bases between them. Germline CDR1 SGDLS, CDR2 YYNGEE. Of note for this clone: The antigen remains undetermined.

Repertoires were generated with immunoSEQ multiplex PCR, while TCRdb's copy carries only in-frame clones and drops some. The sample holds tens of thousands of clones, around four fifths seen once. This chain links TRBV9 with TRBJ1-5; no reliable D call. This clonotype originated in a male donor at least 60 years old with stage II squamous cell lung carcinoma. The material was peripheral blood, obtained before any cancer treatment. The CDR3 spells CASRQQPQHF. The CDR3 region has the DNA TGTGCCAGCAGGCAACAGCCCCAGCATTTT.